This entry lists 16 T cell receptor beta chains sequenced from one sample in a study of preoperative IRX-2 immunotherapy in early breast cancer. The assay was immunoSEQ multiplex PCR, and TCRdb's table has in-frame clones only and misses some. Counted here are some 29,000 clones, roughly 90% occurring once; the ten biggest clones make up approximately 9%. Treatment given: preoperative locoregional IRX-2 cytokine immunotherapy. Sampling was carried out from a patient treated with IRX-2 immunotherapy. These receptors all stem from a human donor with breast cancer.

V gene TRBV7-2 combines with J gene TRBJ1-1, with D perhaps matching TRBD1 (5 bases). V dropped 5 bases and J dropped 11 bases, with 18 bases sitting between them. There are 13 residues in the CDR3. Germline V gene lookup returns CDR1 SGHTA and CDR2 FQGNSA. Written as DNA, the CDR3 is TGTGCCAGCAGCCAAGATCGAGCAGGGATGGCTTTCTTT. This gives the protein CASSQDRAGMAFF. Full variable domain (remainder filled in from reference TRBV7-2 and TRBJ1-1): GAGVSQSPSNKVTEKGKDVELRCDPISGHTALYWYRQSLGQGLEFLIYFQGNSAPDKSGLPSDRFSAERTGGSVSTLTIQRTQQEDSAVYLCASSQDRAGMAFFGQGTRLTVV.

The rearrangement links TRBV5-1 to TRBJ1-2; D gene unclear. CDR1 and CDR2 (germline): SGHRS, YFSETQ. This CDR3 spans 14 amino acids. V was cut by 3 bases and J by 5 bases, with 14 bases left in between. The DNA for the CDR3 is TGCGCCAGCAGCTCCGCGGGGATGGCGTATGGCTACACCTTC. Encoded protein: CASSSAGMAYGYTF.

V is TRBV9 and J is TRBJ2-1, with D perhaps TRBD2 (6 bases). The CDR3 contains 12 residues. CDR1 and CDR2 (germline): SGDLS, YYNGEE. V was pared by 6 bases and J by 7 bases, with 11 bases between. In DNA form, the CDR3 reads TGTGCCAGCAACCGGGAGTCAAATGAGCAGTTCTTC. Translated, it gives CASNRESNEQFF.

The chain joins TRBV10-3 to TRBJ1-2; a possible D gene is TRBD1 (5 bases). Germline values: CDR1 ENHRY, CDR2 SYGVKD. V lost 6 bases, J lost 6 bases, and 23 bases lay in between. The CDR3 length is 16 residues. Here the CDR3 reads CAIRSDLRHRLHGYTF. Here the CDR3 DNA reads TGTGCCATCAGGTCAGATTTAAGGCACAGGCTCCATGGCTACACCTTC.

CDR3 protein: CASSVVGSTSAEQYF. DNA of the CDR3: TGTGCCAGCAGCGTAGTTGGTAGTACCTCCGCCGAGCAGTACTTC. This chain uses TRBV9 with TRBJ2-7; D remains unclear. V was shortened by 0 bases and J by 6 bases, with 16 bases between the two germline ends. This CDR3 has 15 amino acids. Germline V lookup: CDR1 SGDLS, CDR2 YYNGEE.

This rearrangement joins TRBV7-6 to TRBJ2-1; TRBD2 might be the D (6 bases). This CDR3 contains 17 residues. Germline V gene sequence: CDR1 SGHVS, CDR2 FNYEAQ. V was pared by 0 bases and J by 0 bases, with 12 bases between. The CDR3 coding sequence is TGTGCCAGCAGCTTAGCATTCGGGGGAAGCTCCTACAATGAGCAGTTCTTC. Protein sequence: CASSLAFGGSSYNEQFF.

The chain has TRBV28 and TRBJ1-2, with D maybe TRBD1 (5 bases). Germline CDR1 MDHEN, CDR2 SYDVKM. This CDR3 region has 17 residues. Deletions cut 2 bases from V and 2 bases from J, with 18 bases between. The CDR3 sequence is CASSLGYGAAGNYGYTF. Written as DNA, the CDR3 is TGTGCCAGCAGTTTAGGGTATGGGGCGGCTGGAAACTATGGCTACACCTTC.

The chain recombines TRBV7-9 with TRBJ2-1; TRBD2 aligns across 10 bases. This CDR3 comprises 17 residues. J was trimmed by 9 bases and V by 5 bases; bases with no gene match: 16. Germline values: CDR1 SEHNR, CDR2 FQNEAQ (reference sequence). CDR3 in DNA: TGTGCCAGCAGCCCCCGGACAGCGGGGGGGCCTCAAGGTGAGCAGTTCTTC. It encodes CASSPRTAGGPQGEQFF.

The chain couples TRBV19 to TRBJ1-1, with a weak D call TRBD1 (6 bases). Trimming shortened V by 7 bases and J by 5 bases, and 17 bases separated the two germline ends. Germline V gene data show CDR1 as LNHDA and CDR2 as SQIVND (reference sequence). There are 14 residues in the CDR3. Written as DNA, the CDR3 is TGTGCCAGTATTCCCGACAGGATCCGAACTGAAGCTTTCTTT. Translation: CASIPDRIRTEAFF.

The chain carries TRBV10-1 and TRBJ1-3; D unresolved. Per the germline V gene, CDR1 is WNHNN and CDR2 is SYGVQD (reference sequence). The CDR3 has 14 residues. V gave up 6 bases and J gave up 0 bases, with 9 bases separating them. The CDR3 loop reads CASSSQASGNTIYF. In nucleotides, the CDR3 is TGCGCCAGCAGCAGTCAAGCCTCTGGAAACACCATATATTTT.

J is TRBJ1-1 and V is TRBV7-2, with D unclear. Looked up from germline, CDR1 is SGHTA and CDR2 is FQGNSA. The V gene lost 5 bases and the J gene lost 1 base, with 11 bases spanning the gap. The CDR3 has 14 residues. The CDR3 sequence: CASSPTTQNTEAFF. In DNA, the CDR3 is TGTGCCAGCAGCCCGACAACCCAGAACACTGAAGCTTTCTTT.

The chain joins TRBV5-1 to TRBJ2-1; D may be TRBD1 (7 bases). The CDR3 runs to 14 residues. Germline V gives CDR1 SGHRS, CDR2 YFSETQ. V gave up 9 bases and J gave up 3 bases, with 16 bases separating them. The CDR3 is CATRGDISYNEQFF. Here the CDR3 DNA reads TGCGCCACCAGGGGGGACATTAGCTACAATGAGCAGTTCTTC.

Comments on this clone: One end of the junction does not line up with germline, which may come from a read error. J is TRBJ1-2 and V is TRBV18, with D tentatively TRBD1 (5 bases). The CDR3 spans 14 residues. Germline assignment: CDR1 KGHSH and CDR2 LQKENI. The CDR3 DNA sequence: TGTGCCAGCTCGCCACTCGGGGGAGGAGAAGGCTACACCTTC. It encodes CASSPLGGGEGYTF. Using reference TRBV18 and TRBJ1-2 for the parts outside the CDR3, the full variable domain is NAGVMQNPRHLVRRRGQEARLRCSPMKGHSHVYWYRQLPEEGLKFMVYLQKENIIDESGMPKERFSAEFPKEGPSILRIQQVVRGDSAAYFCASSPLGGGEGYTFGSGTRLTVV.

This chain links TRBV19 with TRBJ2-3; no definite D call. V gave up 7 bases and J gave up 2 bases, with 19 bases separating them. Germline loops: CDR1 LNHDA, CDR2 SQIVND (reference sequence). The CDR3 covers 16 residues. CDR3 residues: CASNVGRARDTDTQYF. The CDR3, as DNA: TGTGCCAGTAACGTCGGGCGCGCACGCGACACAGATACGCAGTATTTT.

Written as DNA, the CDR3 is TGTGCCAGCAGCTTCTACTACGAGCAGTACTTC. Translated: CASSFYYEQYF. V usage is TRBV7-9 and J usage is TRBJ2-7, with D unresolved. The CDR3 spans 11 residues. V lost 3 bases to trimming and J lost 3 bases, with 3 bases between them. CDR1 and CDR2 (germline): SEHNR, FQNEAQ (reference sequence). Full variable domain (remainder filled in from reference TRBV7-9 and TRBJ2-7): DTGVSQNPRHKITKRGQNVTFRCDPISEHNRLYWYRQTLGQGPEFLTYFQNEAQLEKSRLLSDRFSAERPKGSFSTLEIQRTEQGDSAMYLCASSFYYEQYFGPGTRLTVT.

This sequence joins TRBV5-4 and TRBJ2-4; D remains unclear. There are 16 residues in the CDR3. Per germline, CDR1 SGHNT and CDR2 YYREEE (reference sequence). V was shortened by 0 bases and J by 0 bases, with 10 bases between the two germline ends. This chain's CDR3 is CASSLDNSLAKNIQYF. CDR3 DNA sequence: TGTGCCAGCAGCTTGGATAACAGTCTAGCCAAAAACATTCAGTACTTC. The whole variable domain, remainder taken from reference TRBV5-4 and TRBJ2-4, is ETGVTQSPTHLIKTRGQQVTLRCSSQSGHNTVSWYQQALGQGPQFIFQYYREEENGRGNFPPRFSGLQFPNYSSELNVNALELDDSALYLCASSLDNSLAKNIQYFGAGTRLSVL.